These 30 T cell receptor beta chains came from one sample sequenced in a study of T cell responses to AZD1222 COVID-19 vaccine. Some clones are missing from TCRdb's copy, which holds only in-frame ones; the method was immunoSEQ multiplex PCR. This sample carries approximately 82,000 clones, 70% to 90% of them seen once, and the ten largest clones take around an eighth. The sample consisted of peripheral blood, taken on day 0 of AZD1222 vaccination. These receptors originate from an adult in good health.

A note on this clone: The junction differs from germline at one of its ends, possibly a read error. Other DNA sequences of this sample code for an identical CDR3. The chain has TRBV7-2 and TRBJ2-7, with D possibly matching TRBD1 (6 bases). The CDR3 length is 14 residues. Germline CDR1 and CDR2: SGHTA and FQGNSA. The CDR3 region has the DNA TGTGCCAGCAGCTTCACCGGGACAAGCTACGAGCAGTATTTC. Residues: CASSFTGTSYEQYF.

The chain carries TRBV6-2 or TRBV6-3 and TRBJ1-4, with unresolved D. This CDR3 spans 14 amino acids. The V gene lost 4 bases and the J gene lost 5 bases, with 11 bases spanning the gap. Germline CDR1 and CDR2: MNHEY and SVGEGT. The DNA of the CDR3 is TGTGCCAGCAGTTCGACCGGACCCAATGAAAAACTGTTTTTT. This codes for CASSSTGPNEKLFF.

The rearrangement uses TRBV6-5 and TRBJ2-7; 7 nucleotides align to TRBD1. The CDR3 covers 15 residues. Germline V gives CDR1 MNHEY, CDR2 SVGAGI. V shed 1 base, J shed 6 bases, and the junction held 9 bases outside the gene matches. The CDR3 loop reads CASSYWGQGEGEQYF. Written as DNA, the CDR3 is TGTGCCAGCAGTTACTGGGGGCAGGGGGAAGGCGAGCAGTACTTC.

V and J are TRBV10-3 and TRBJ1-3; 9 positions agree with TRBD1. J gave up 2 bases and V 11 bases, and 7 bases lay outside the gene matches. The CDR3 extends over 14 amino acids. CDR1 is ENHRY, CDR2 SYGVKD, per germline. The CDR3 region has the DNA TGTGCCGCCGGGACAGGGTCCACTGGAAACACCATATATTTT. This sequence encodes CAAGTGSTGNTIYF.

This chain joins TRBV6-5 and TRBJ2-3; TRBD1 is a possible D gene (6 bases). The CDR3 extends over 15 amino acids. Germline loops: CDR1 MNHEY, CDR2 SVGAGI. V was cut by 6 bases and J by 3 bases, with 16 bases left in between. The DNA for the CDR3 is TGTGCCAGCAGAAAGCAACAGGGAGTTACAGATACGCAGTATTTT. Its translation is CASRKQQGVTDTQYF.

The chain joins TRBV12-3 or TRBV12-4 to TRBJ1-4; D possibly corresponds to TRBD1 (5 bases). Trimming cost V 6 bases and J 8 bases, with 10 bases left between them. The CDR3 totals 12 residues. CDR3 region: CASSRQSEKLFF. The CDR3 nucleotides read TGTGCCAGCAGCCGACAGAGCGAAAAACTGTTTTTT.

The rearrangement joins TRBV9 to TRBJ1-4, with D maybe TRBD1 (6 bases). The CDR3 has 18 amino acids. The ends were cut back, 0 bases at V and 5 bases at J, with 20 bases in the middle. Per the germline V gene, CDR1 is SGDLS and CDR2 is YYNGEE. The chain's CDR3 is CASSVEGQVHPWNEKLFF. CDR3 DNA sequence: TGTGCCAGCAGCGTAGAGGGACAAGTTCATCCCTGGAATGAAAAACTGTTTTTT.

The gene calls are TRBV28 and TRBJ2-7; possible D gene TRBD2, 7 bases. This CDR3 comprises 15 residues. Trimming cost V 6 bases and J 6 bases, with 21 bases left between them. The germline V gene has CDR1 MDHEN and CDR2 SYDVKM. In DNA, the CDR3 is TGTGCCAGCAGCCGTACTAGGGGGGGCCGCTTCGAGCAGTACTTC. The encoded protein is CASSRTRGGRFEQYF.

The chain links TRBV9 to TRBJ2-7; 16 nucleotides agree with TRBD2. The CDR3 loop spans 16 amino acids. V lost 4 bases, J lost 1 base, and 2 bases stayed unmatched. Germline V gene sequence: CDR1 SGDLS, CDR2 YYNGEE. For the CDR3, the DNA is TGTGCCAGCAGCTCGGGACTAGCGGGGGGGTCCTACGAGCAGTACTTC. Its protein is CASSSGLAGGSYEQYF. Full variable domain (remainder filled in from reference TRBV9 and TRBJ2-7): DSGVTQTPKHLITATGQRVTLRCSPRSGDLSVYWYQQSLDQGLQFLIQYYNGEERAKGNILERFSAQQFPDLHSELNLSSLELGDSALYFCASSSGLAGGSYEQYFGPGTRLTVT.

The rearrangement uses TRBV19 and TRBJ1-1, with D tentatively TRBD1 (5 bases). V lost 4 bases and J lost 2, with 11 bases in between. CDR3 length: 14 amino acids. Germline V CDR1 and CDR2: LNHDA, SQIVND (reference sequence). This chain's CDR3 is CASSTQTVNTEAFF. The CDR3 coding sequence is TGTGCCAGTAGTACCCAGACAGTAAACACTGAAGCTTTCTTT. Combining the CDR3 with reference TRBV19 and TRBJ1-1 gives the whole variable domain DGGITQSPKYLFRKEGQNVTLSCEQNLNHDAMYWYRQDPGQGLRLIYYSQIVNDFQKGDIAEGYSVSREKKESFPLTVTSAQKNPTAFYLCASSTQTVNTEAFFGQGTRLTVV.

This clone was detected a few times. The J gene is TRBJ2-3, the V gene TRBV18; 12 bases align to TRBD1. Germline CDR1 KGHSH, CDR2 LQKENI. The CDR3 runs 19 residues. V gave up 2 bases and J gave up 1 base; unmatched junction bases: 10. DNA for the CDR3: TGTGCCAGCTCACCAAATCGGGACAGGGGGCGCGAGGGCACAGATACGCAGTATTTT. Translated, it gives CASSPNRDRGREGTDTQYF.

This clone is medium-sized within its sample. The J gene is TRBJ2-2, the V gene TRBV2; tentatively, D is TRBD1 or TRBD2 (6 bases each). The CDR3 has 15 amino acids. Deletions cut 8 bases from V and 5 bases from J, with 18 bases between. Germline V CDR1 and CDR2: SNHLY, FYNNEI. CDR3 sequence: CASETSGGGTGELFF. DNA for the CDR3: TGTGCCAGCGAAACCTCCGGGGGCGGGACCGGGGAGCTGTTTTTT.

This rearrangement joins TRBV2 to TRBJ1-5; 8 nucleotides match TRBD1. Trimming removed 4 bases from V and 5 bases from J; junction bases left unmatched: 4. The CDR3 totals 14 residues. CDR1 and CDR2 from the germline V gene are SNHLY and FYNNEI. The CDR3 DNA reads as TGTGCCAGCAGTGGGGCAGGGGGCGATCAGCCCCAGCATTTT. This translates into CASSGAGGDQPQHF.

The chain is built from TRBV13 and TRBJ1-1, with D maybe TRBD1 (6 bases). The CDR3 is 13 residues long. The ends were cut back, 5 bases at V and 3 bases at J, with 10 bases in the middle. The germline V gene has CDR1 PRHDT and CDR2 FYEKMQ (reference sequence). The CDR3 region has the DNA TGTGCCAGCAGCCTACAGGGATACACTGAAGCTTTCTTT. Translated: CASSLQGYTEAFF.

This sequence joins TRBV6-5 and TRBJ1-2; D gene uncertain. Trimming removed 7 bases at V and 0 bases at J, with 12 bases between. The germline CDR1 and CDR2 sequences are MNHEY and SVGAGI. The CDR3 is made up of 14 amino acids. The CDR3 sequence is CASTAPPTNYGYTF. In nucleotides, the CDR3 is TGTGCCAGCACGGCTCCACCAACTAACTATGGCTACACCTTC.

The chain links TRBV3-1 (or the pseudogene TRBV3-2) to TRBJ1-4; 7 bases fit TRBD1. CDR1 is LGHDT, CDR2 YNNKEL, per germline (reference sequence). V lost 8 bases and J lost 5; bases outside the gene matches: 5. CDR3 length: 13 residues. DNA for the CDR3: TGTGCCAGCCGCGGACAGGAAAATGAAAAACTGTTTTTT. This encodes CASRGQENEKLFF.

V usage is TRBV3-1 (or the pseudogene TRBV3-2) and J usage is TRBJ2-7; D gene unclear. This CDR3 has 11 amino acids. Trimming took off 6 bases at V and 3 bases at J, with 6 bases between the two ends. Germline V gene lookup returns CDR1 LGHDT and CDR2 YNNKEL (reference sequence). CDR3 coding DNA: TGTGCCAGCAGACTATTCTACGAGCAGTACTTC. This sequence encodes CASRLFYEQYF.

This chain joins TRBV5-4 and TRBJ2-5; TRBD1 matches 9 bases. V dropped 5 bases and J dropped 5; count of bases not matched to a gene: 7. Germline assignment: CDR1 SGHNT and CDR2 YYREEE (reference sequence). The CDR3 spans 14 residues. This chain's CDR3 is CASSLQGAEETQYF. Here the CDR3 DNA reads TGTGCCAGCAGTTTACAGGGGGCCGAGGAGACCCAGTACTTC.

The chain couples TRBV10-3 to TRBJ1-4, with 7 bases lining up with TRBD1. Germline loops: CDR1 ENHRY, CDR2 SYGVKD. V gave up 2 bases and J gave up 6 bases; unmatched junction bases: 3. The CDR3 contains 14 residues. The CDR3 protein is CAISESRGDEKLFF. DNA of the CDR3: TGTGCCATCAGTGAGAGCAGGGGGGATGAAAAACTGTTTTTT.

Written as DNA, the CDR3 is TGCGCCAGCAGCAATGGACAGGGCGTCACTGAAGCTTTCTTT. Translating gives CASSNGQGVTEAFF. This chain links TRBV5-1 with TRBJ1-1; 8 positions match TRBD1. Germline CDR1 reads SGHRS; CDR2 reads YFSETQ. J gave up 4 bases and V 4 bases, and 6 bases lay outside the gene matches. The CDR3 extends over 14 amino acids.

The genes are TRBV7-6 and TRBJ1-3; D remains unclear. Germline V gene data show CDR1 as SGHVS and CDR2 as FNYEAQ. V gave up 4 bases and J gave up 0 bases, with 16 bases separating them. The CDR3 sequence is 17 residues long. The CDR3: CASSYAEGLSSGNTIYF. CDR3 DNA: TGTGCCAGCAGCTACGCCGAGGGCCTCAGCTCTGGAAACACCATATATTTT.

The V and J genes are TRBV18 and TRBJ2-3; D is perhaps TRBD1 or TRBD2 (5 bases each). Germline-derived CDR1 and CDR2 are KGHSH and LQKENI. The CDR3 runs 13 residues. V was clipped by 2 bases and J by 3 bases, with 6 bases between them. The CDR3 bases are TGTGCCAGCTCACCAGGGGGAACAGATACGCAGTATTTT. It yields the protein CASSPGGTDTQYF. Full variable domain (missing parts from reference TRBV18 and TRBJ2-3): NAGVMQNPRHLVRRRGQEARLRCSPMKGHSHVYWYRQLPEEGLKFMVYLQKENIIDESGMPKERFSAEFPKEGPSILRIQQVVRGDSAAYFCASSPGGTDTQYFGPGTRLTVL.

The rearrangement links TRBV25-1 to TRBJ2-2, with 11 positions matching TRBD2. The V and J ends lost 6 bases and 3 bases, in that order; junction bases with no gene match: 6. The CDR3 is 16 amino acids. In germline, CDR1 is MGHDK, CDR2 SYGVNS. Here the CDR3 reads CASRETSGAYTGELFF. CDR3 coding DNA: TGTGCCAGCAGAGAGACTAGCGGGGCTTACACCGGGGAGCTGTTTTTT.

V usage is TRBV27 and J usage is TRBJ1-2; the D gene is possibly TRBD1 (5 bases). The CDR3 has 14 residues. CDR1 and CDR2 from the germline V gene are MNHEY and SMNVEV (reference sequence). V was pared by 7 bases and J by 8 bases, with 20 bases between. CDR3 bases: TGTGCCAGCACCCCTTCCGGGACCATCGAGGGCTACACCTTC. Protein sequence: CASTPSGTIEGYTF.

This clone is a singleton in its sample. The chain joins TRBV12-5 to TRBJ1-3, with a possible D match to TRBD1 (5 bases). The CDR3 contains 14 residues. Trimming took 5 bases from V and 0 from J, leaving 8 bases between them. In germline, CDR1 is LGHNT, CDR2 FRNRAP. The CDR3 nucleotides read TGTGCTAGTGGTAGACAGAGCTCTGGAAACACCATATATTTT. Amino acid sequence: CASGRQSSGNTIYF.

V and J are TRBV7-8 and TRBJ1-5, with D uncertain. V lost 5 bases and J 6 bases, leaving 8 bases between the germline ends. CDR3 length: 12 residues. Germline CDR1 SGHVS, CDR2 FQNEAQ. The CDR3, as DNA: TGTGCCAGCAGCCCCCCGGGTCAGCCCCAGCATTTT. Its protein product is CASSPPGQPQHF. The variable domain in full, completed from reference TRBV7-8 and TRBJ1-5, reads GAGVSQSPRYKVAKRGQDVALRCDPISGHVSLFWYQQALGQGPEFLTYFQNEAQLDKSGLPSDRFFAERPEGSVSTLKIQRTQQEDSAVYLCASSPPGQPQHFGDGTRLSIL.

This clone was seen only once. The chain is built from TRBV27 and TRBJ1-5; D is unclear. V was cut by 0 bases and J by 0 bases, with 6 bases left in between. This CDR3 region has 15 residues. Per the germline V gene, CDR1 is MNHEY and CDR2 is SMNVEV (reference sequence). The DNA of the CDR3 is TGTGCCAGCAGTTTATCCGCAGGTAGCAATCAGCCCCAGCATTTT. This gives the protein CASSLSAGSNQPQHF.

This sequence joins TRBV19 and TRBJ2-7; D is possibly TRBD1 (5 bases). CDR3 length: 16 residues. Trimming took off 5 bases at V and 3 bases at J, with 20 bases between the two ends. The germline V gene encodes CDR1 LNHDA and CDR2 SQIVND (reference sequence). In nucleotides, the CDR3 is TGTGCCAGTAGTCGACAGTTAGGGGTCCTTTACTACGAGCAGTACTTC. Its protein is CASSRQLGVLYYEQYF.

The genes are TRBV28 and TRBJ1-1, with D maybe TRBD1 (5 bases). CDR3 length: 12 residues. CDR1 MDHEN and CDR2 SYDVKM come from the germline V gene. V lost 5 bases and J 10 bases, leaving 14 bases between the germline ends. CDR3 sequence reads: CASSIPHGGAFF. DNA for the CDR3: TGTGCCAGCAGTATCCCCCATGGGGGAGCTTTCTTT.

The V gene is TRBV28, the J gene TRBJ1-6; tentative D call: TRBD1 (5 bases). Trimming shortened V by 5 bases and J by 2 bases, and 7 bases separated the two germline ends. The CDR3 consists of 14 residues. CDR1 and CDR2 from the germline V gene are MDHEN and SYDVKM. CDR3 amino acids: CASSRQPYNSPLHF. CDR3 in DNA: TGTGCCAGCAGTCGACAGCCCTATAATTCACCCCTCCACTTT.